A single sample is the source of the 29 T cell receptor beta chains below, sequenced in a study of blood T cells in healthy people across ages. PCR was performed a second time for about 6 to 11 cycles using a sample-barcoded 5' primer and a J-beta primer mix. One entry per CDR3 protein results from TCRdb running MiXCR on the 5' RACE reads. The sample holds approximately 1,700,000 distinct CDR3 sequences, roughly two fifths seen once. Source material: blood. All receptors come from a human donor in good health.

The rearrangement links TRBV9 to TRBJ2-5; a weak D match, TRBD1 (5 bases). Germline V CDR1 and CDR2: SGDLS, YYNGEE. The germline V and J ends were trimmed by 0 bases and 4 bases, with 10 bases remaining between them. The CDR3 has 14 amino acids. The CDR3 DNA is TGTGCCAGCAGCGTAGATCCAGGGTCAGAGACCCAGTACTTC. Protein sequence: CASSVDPGSETQYF.

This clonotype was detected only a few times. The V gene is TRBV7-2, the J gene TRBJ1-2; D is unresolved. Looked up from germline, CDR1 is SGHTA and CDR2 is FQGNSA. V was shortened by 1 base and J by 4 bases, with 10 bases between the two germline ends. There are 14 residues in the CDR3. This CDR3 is CASSLGSRIYGYTF. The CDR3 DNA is TGTGCCAGCAGCTTAGGATCCCGGATCTATGGCTACACCTTC. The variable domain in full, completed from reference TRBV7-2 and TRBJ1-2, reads GAGVSQSPSNKVTEKGKDVELRCDPISGHTALYWYRQSLGQGLEFLIYFQGNSAPDKSGLPSDRFSAERTGGSVSTLTIQRTQQEDSAVYLCASSLGSRIYGYTFGSGTRLTVV.

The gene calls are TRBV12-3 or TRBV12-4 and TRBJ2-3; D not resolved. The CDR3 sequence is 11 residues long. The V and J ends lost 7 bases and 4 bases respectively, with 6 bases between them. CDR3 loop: CASKKADTQYF. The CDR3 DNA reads TGTGCCAGCAAAAAGGCAGATACGCAGTATTTT.

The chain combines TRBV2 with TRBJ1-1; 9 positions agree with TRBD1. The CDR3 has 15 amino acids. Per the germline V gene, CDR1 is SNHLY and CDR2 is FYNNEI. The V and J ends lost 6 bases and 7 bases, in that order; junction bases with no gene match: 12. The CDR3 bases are TGTGCCAGCAGAGTACACCGGGACAGGGAGGATGAAGCTTTCTTT. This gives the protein CASRVHRDREDEAFF.

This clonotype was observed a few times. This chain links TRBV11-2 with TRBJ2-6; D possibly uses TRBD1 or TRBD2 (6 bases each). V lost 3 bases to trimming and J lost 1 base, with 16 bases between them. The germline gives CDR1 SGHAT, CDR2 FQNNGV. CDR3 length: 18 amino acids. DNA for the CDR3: TGTGCCAGCAGCTTGGATGCGGGACACTTGTCTGGGGCCAACGTCCTGACTTTC. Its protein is CASSLDAGHLSGANVLTF.

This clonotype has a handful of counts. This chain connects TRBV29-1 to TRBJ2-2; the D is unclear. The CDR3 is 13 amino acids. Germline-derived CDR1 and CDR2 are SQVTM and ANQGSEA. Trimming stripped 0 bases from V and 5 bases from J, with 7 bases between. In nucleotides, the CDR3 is TGCAGCGTTGAAGATCTAGGAACCGGGGAGCTGTTTTTT. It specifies CSVEDLGTGELFF.

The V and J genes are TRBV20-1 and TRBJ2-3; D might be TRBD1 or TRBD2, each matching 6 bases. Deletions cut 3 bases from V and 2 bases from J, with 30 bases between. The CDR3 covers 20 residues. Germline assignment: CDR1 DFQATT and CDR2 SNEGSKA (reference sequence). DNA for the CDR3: TGCAGTGCTAGGACGCTAGGGGGAGGAGGTTCTTATCGGGACACAGATACGCAGTATTTT. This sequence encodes CSARTLGGGGSYRDTDTQYF.

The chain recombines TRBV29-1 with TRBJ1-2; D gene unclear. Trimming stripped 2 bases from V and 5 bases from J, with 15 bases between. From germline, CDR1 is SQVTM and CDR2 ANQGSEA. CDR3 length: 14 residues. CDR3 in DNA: TGCAGCGTTGAAATGGGGAATTTTGAGTATGGCTACACCTTC. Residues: CSVEMGNFEYGYTF.

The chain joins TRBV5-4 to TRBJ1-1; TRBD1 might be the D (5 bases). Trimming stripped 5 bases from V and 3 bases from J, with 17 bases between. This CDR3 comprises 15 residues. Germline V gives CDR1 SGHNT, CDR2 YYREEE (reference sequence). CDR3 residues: CASSAMGGRYTEAFF. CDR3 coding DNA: TGTGCCAGCAGTGCGATGGGGGGTAGATACACTGAAGCTTTCTTT.

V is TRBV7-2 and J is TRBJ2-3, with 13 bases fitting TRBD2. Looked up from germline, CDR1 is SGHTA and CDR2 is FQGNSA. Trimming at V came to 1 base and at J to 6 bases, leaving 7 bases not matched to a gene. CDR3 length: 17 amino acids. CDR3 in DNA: TGTGCCAGCAGCTTAGTTCTGACTAGCGGGGGGTTGGATACGCAGTATTTT. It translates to CASSLVLTSGGLDTQYF.

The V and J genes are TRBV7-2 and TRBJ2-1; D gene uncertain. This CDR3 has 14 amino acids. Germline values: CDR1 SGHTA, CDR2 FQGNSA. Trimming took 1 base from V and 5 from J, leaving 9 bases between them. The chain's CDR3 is CASSLVYIDNEQFF. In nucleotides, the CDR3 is TGTGCCAGCAGCTTAGTTTACATCGACAATGAGCAGTTCTTC.

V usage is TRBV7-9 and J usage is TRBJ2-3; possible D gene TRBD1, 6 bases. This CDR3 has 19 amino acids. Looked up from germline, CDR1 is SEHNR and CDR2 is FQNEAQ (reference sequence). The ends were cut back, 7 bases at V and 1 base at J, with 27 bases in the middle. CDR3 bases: TGTGCCAGCACCAACCTTAATCCTCCTCGGACAGTTCGCACAGATACGCAGTATTTT. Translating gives CASTNLNPPRTVRTDTQYF.

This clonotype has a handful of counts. The CDR3, as DNA: TGTGCCAGCAGTCAGGGAGGTTCTAACGAGCAGTACTTC. Protein product: CASSQGGSNEQYF. The chain recombines TRBV27 with TRBJ2-4, with TRBD2 as a possible D gene (6 bases). The J call may not be correct, given that the DNA end is closer to TRBJ2-7. The germline CDR1 and CDR2 sequences are MNHEY and SMNVEV (reference sequence). This CDR3 spans 13 amino acids.

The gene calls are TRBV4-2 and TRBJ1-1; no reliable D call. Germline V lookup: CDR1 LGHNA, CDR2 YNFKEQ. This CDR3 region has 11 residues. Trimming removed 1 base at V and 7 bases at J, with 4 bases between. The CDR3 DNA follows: TGTGCCAGCAGCCAAGGTTATGAAGCTTTCTTT. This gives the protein CASSQGYEAFF.

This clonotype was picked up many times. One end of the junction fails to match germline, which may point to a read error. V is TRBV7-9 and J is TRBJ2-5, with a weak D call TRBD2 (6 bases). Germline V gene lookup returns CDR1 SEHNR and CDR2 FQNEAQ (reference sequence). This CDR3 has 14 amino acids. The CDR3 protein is CASSLVSSGETQYF. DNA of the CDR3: TGTGCCAGCAGTTTAGTTAGCAGCGGGGAGACCCAGTACTTC.

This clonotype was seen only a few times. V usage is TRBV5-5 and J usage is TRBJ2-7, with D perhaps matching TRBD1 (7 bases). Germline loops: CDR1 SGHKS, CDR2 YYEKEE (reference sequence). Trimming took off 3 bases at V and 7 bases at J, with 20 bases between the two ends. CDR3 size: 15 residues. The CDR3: CASSSAGQTLGEQYF. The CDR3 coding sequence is TGTGCCAGCAGCTCCGCGGGACAGACCCTGGGGGAGCAGTACTTC.

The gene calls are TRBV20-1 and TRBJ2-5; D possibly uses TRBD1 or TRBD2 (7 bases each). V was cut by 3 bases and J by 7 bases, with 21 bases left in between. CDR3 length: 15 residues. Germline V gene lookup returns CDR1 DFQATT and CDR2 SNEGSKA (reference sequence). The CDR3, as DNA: TGCAGTGCTAGGGACAGGAGGCTAGCGGTGGGGACCCAGTACTTC. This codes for CSARDRRLAVGTQYF.

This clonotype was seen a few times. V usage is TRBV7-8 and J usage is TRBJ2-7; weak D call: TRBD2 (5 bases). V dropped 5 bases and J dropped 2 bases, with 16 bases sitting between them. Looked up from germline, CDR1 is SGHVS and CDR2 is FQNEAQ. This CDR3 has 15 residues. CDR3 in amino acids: CASSHQATGAYEQYF. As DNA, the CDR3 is TGTGCCAGCAGCCATCAAGCTACCGGGGCCTACGAGCAGTACTTC. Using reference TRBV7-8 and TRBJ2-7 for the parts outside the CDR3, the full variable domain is GAGVSQSPRYKVAKRGQDVALRCDPISGHVSLFWYQQALGQGPEFLTYFQNEAQLDKSGLPSDRFFAERPEGSVSTLKIQRTQQEDSAVYLCASSHQATGAYEQYFGPGTRLTVT.

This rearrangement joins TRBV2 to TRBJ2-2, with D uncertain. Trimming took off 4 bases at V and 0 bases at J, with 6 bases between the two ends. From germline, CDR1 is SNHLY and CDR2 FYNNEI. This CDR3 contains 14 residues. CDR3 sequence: CASSAAPNTGELFF. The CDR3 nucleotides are TGTGCCAGCAGTGCTGCGCCGAACACCGGGGAGCTGTTTTTT.

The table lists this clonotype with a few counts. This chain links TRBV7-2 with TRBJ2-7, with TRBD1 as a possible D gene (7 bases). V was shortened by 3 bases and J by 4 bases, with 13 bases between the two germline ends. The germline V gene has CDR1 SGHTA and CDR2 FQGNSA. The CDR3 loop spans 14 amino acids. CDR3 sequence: CASSFQGGRYEQYF. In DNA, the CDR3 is TGTGCCAGCAGCTTTCAGGGGGGTAGATACGAGCAGTACTTC. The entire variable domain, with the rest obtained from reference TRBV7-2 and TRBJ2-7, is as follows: GAGVSQSPSNKVTEKGKDVELRCDPISGHTALYWYRQSLGQGLEFLIYFQGNSAPDKSGLPSDRFSAERTGGSVSTLTIQRTQQEDSAVYLCASSFQGGRYEQYFGPGTRLTVT.

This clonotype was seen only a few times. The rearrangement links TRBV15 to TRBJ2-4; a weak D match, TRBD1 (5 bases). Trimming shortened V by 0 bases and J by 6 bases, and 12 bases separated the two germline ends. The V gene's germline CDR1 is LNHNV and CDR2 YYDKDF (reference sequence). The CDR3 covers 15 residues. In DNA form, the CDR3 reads TGTGCCACCAGCAGAGAGTCCGGACAAGCAAACATTCAGTACTTC. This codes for CATSRESGQANIQYF.

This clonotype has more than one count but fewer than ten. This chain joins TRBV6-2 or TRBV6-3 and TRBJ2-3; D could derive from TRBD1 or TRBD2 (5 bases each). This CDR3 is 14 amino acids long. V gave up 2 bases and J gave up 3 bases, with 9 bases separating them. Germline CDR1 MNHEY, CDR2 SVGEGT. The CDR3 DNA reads TGTGCCAGCAGTTACGTCGGGGCTACAGATACGCAGTATTTT. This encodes CASSYVGATDTQYF.

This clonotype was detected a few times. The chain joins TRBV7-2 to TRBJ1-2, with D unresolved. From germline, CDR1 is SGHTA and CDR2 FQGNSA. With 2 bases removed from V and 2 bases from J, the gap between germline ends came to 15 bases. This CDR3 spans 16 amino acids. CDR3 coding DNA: TGTGCCAGCAGCTTACTCCAGATAGCAAGAAACTATGGCTACACCTTC. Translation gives CASSLLQIARNYGYTF.

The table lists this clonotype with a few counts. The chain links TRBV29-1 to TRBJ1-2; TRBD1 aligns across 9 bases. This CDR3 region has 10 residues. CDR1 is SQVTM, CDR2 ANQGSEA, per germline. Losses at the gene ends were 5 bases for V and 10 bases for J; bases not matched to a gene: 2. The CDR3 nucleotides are TGCAGCGTTTGGGACAGGGACTACACCTTC. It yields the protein CSVWDRDYTF.

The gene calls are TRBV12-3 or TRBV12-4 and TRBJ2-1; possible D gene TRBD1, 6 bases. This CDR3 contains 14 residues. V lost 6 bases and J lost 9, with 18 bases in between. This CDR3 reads CASRGTYDNSEQFF. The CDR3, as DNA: TGTGCCAGCAGGGGGACATATGATAATAGTGAGCAGTTCTTC.

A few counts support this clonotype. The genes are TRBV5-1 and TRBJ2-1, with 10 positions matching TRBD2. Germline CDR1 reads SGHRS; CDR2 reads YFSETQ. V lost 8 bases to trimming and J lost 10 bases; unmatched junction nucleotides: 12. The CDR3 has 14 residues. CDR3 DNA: TGCGCCAGTAAGTCCGGGACTAGCGTGTGGGAGCAGTTCTTC. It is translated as CASKSGTSVWEQFF.

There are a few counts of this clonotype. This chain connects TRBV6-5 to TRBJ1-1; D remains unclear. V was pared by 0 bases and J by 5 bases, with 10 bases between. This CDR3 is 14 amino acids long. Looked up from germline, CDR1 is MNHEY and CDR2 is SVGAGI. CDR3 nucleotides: TGTGCCAGCAGTTACTCGAAGGGATGGACTGAAGCTTTCTTT. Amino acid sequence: CASSYSKGWTEAFF.

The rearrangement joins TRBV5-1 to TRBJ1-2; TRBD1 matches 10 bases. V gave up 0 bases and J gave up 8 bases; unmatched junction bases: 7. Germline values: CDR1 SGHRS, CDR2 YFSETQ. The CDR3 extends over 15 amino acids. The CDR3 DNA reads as TGCGCCAGCAGCTTGGGACAGGGGGCGATTGGAGGCTACACCTTC. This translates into CASSLGQGAIGGYTF. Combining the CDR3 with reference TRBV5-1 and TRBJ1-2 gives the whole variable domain KAGVTQTPRYLIKTRGQQVTLSCSPISGHRSVSWYQQTPGQGLQFLFEYFSETQRNKGNFPGRFSGRQFSNSRSEMNVSTLELGDSALYLCASSLGQGAIGGYTFGSGTRLTVV.

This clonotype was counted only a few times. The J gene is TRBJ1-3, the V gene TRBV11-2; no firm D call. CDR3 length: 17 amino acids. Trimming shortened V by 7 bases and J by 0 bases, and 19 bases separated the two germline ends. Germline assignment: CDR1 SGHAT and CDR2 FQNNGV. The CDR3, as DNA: TGTGCCAGCACGCATAGATCGGGATACGACTCTGGAAACACCATATATTTT. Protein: CASTHRSGYDSGNTIYF.